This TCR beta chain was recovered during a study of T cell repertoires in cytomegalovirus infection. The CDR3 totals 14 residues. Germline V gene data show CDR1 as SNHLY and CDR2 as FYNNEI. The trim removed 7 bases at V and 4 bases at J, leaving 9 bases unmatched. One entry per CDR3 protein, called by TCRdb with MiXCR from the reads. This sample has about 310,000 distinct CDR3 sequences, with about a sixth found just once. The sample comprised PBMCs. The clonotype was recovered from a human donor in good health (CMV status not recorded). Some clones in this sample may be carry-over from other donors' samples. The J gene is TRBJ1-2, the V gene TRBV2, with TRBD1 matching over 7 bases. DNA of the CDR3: TGTGCCAGCAACCCGACAGGGCCCTCCTATGGCTACACCTTC. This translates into CASNPTGPSYGYTF.